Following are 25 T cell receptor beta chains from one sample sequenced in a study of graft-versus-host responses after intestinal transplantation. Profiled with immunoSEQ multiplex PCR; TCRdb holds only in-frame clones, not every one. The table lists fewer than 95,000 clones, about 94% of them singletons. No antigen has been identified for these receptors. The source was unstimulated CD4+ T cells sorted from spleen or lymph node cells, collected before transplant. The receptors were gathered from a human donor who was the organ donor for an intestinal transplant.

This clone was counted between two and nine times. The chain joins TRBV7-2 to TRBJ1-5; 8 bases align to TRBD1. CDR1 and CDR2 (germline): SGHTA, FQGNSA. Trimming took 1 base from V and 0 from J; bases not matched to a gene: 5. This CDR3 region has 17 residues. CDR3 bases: TGTGCCAGCAGCTTAGGGTGGACAGGGTCTAGCAATCAGCCCCAGCATTTT. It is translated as CASSLGWTGSSNQPQHF.

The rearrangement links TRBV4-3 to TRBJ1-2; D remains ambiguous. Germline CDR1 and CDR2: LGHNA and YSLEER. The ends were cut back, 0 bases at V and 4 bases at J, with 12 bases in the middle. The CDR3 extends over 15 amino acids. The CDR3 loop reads CASSQEGVSGYGYTF. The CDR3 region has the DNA TGCGCCAGCAGCCAAGAAGGCGTCAGTGGCTATGGCTACACCTTC.

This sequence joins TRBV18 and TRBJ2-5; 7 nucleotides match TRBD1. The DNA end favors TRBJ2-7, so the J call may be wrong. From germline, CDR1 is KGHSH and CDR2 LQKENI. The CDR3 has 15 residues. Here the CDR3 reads CASSPTRQGIHEQYF. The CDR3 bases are TGTGCCAGCTCACCAACTCGACAGGGAATCCACGAGCAGTACTTC.

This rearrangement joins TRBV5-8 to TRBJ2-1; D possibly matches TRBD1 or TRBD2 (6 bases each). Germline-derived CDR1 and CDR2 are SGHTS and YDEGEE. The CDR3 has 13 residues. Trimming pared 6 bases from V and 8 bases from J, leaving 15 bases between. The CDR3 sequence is CASTWGAMDEQFF. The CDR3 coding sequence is TGTGCCAGCACCTGGGGGGCTATGGATGAGCAGTTCTTC.

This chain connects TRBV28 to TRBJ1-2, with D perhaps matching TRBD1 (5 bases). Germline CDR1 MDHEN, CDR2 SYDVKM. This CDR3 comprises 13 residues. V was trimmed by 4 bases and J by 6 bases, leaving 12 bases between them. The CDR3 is CASSSRARDGYTF. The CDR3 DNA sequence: TGTGCCAGCAGTTCCAGGGCCCGGGATGGCTACACCTTC.

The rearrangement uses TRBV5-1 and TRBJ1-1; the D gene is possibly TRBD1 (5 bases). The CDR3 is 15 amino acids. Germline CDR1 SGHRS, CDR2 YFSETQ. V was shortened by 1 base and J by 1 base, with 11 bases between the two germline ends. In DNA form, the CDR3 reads TGCGCCAGCAGCTTGTTTGGGGGATCGAACACTGAAGCTTTCTTT. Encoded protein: CASSLFGGSNTEAFF.

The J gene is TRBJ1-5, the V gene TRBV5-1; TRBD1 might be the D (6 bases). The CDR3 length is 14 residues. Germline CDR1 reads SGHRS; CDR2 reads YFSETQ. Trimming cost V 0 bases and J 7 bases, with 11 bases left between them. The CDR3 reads CASSLENREQPQHF. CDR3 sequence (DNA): TGCGCCAGCAGCTTGGAGAACAGGGAACAGCCCCAGCATTTT. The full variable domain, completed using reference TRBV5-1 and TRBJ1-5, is KAGVTQTPRYLIKTRGQQVTLSCSPISGHRSVSWYQQTPGQGLQFLFEYFSETQRNKGNFPGRFSGRQFSNSRSEMNVSTLELGDSALYLCASSLENREQPQHFGDGTRLSIL.

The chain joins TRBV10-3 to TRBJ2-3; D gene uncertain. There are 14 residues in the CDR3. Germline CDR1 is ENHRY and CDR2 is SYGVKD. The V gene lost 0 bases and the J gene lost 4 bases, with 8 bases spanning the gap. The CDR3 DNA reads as TGTGCCATCAGTGAGTCGGCTCCCCCAGATACGCAGTATTTT. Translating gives CAISESAPPDTQYF.

In nucleotides, the CDR3 is TGTGCCAGCAGCAGGGGGCCAGGGGGCTGGTACCAAGAGACCCAGTACTTC. Protein: CASSRGPGGWYQETQYF. The chain is built from TRBV5-8 and TRBJ2-5; 8 nucleotides align to TRBD1. Germline V gives CDR1 SGHTS, CDR2 YDEGEE. This CDR3 region has 17 residues. The V gene end was trimmed by 4 bases and the J gene end by 0 bases; junction bases not matched to a gene: 11. Based on the CDR3 plus reference TRBV5-8 and TRBJ2-5, the full variable domain is EAGVTQSPTHLIKTRGQQATLRCSPISGHTSVYWYQQALGLGLQFLLWYDEGEERNRGNFPPRFSGRQFPNYSSELNVNALELEDSALYLCASSRGPGGWYQETQYFGPGTRLLVL.

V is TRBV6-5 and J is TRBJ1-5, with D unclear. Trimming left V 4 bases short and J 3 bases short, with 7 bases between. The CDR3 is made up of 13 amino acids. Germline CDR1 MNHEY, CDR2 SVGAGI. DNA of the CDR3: TGTGCCAGCAGTTCAGCACACAATCAGCCCCAGCATTTT. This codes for CASSSAHNQPQHF.

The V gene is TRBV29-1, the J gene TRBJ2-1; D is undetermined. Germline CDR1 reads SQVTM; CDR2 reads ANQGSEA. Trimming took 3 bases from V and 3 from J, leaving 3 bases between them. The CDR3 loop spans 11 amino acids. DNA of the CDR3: TGCAGCGTTGAGGACTACAATGAGCAGTTCTTC. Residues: CSVEDYNEQFF.

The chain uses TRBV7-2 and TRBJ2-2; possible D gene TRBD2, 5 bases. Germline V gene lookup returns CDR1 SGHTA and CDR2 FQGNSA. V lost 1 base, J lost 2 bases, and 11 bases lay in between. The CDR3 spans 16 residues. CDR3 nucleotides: TGTGCCAGCAGCTTAGTAGGGAGTGTTAACACCGGGGAGCTGTTTTTT. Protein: CASSLVGSVNTGELFF.

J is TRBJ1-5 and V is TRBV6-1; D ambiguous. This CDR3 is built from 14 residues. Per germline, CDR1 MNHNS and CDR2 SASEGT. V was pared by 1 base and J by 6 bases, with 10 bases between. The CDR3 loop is CASSEVGFGQPQHF. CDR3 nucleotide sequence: TGTGCCAGCAGTGAAGTAGGGTTTGGTCAGCCCCAGCATTTT.

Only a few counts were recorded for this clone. The CDR3 region is CASSLLGGLDGYTF. The CDR3 nucleotides are TGTGCCAGCAGCCTGCTGGGGGGGCTGGATGGCTACACCTTC. The rearrangement joins TRBV5-8 to TRBJ1-2; possible D gene TRBD1, 6 bases. The CDR3 is 14 residues long. From germline, CDR1 is SGHTS and CDR2 YDEGEE. V was trimmed by 4 bases and J by 6 bases, leaving 16 bases between them.

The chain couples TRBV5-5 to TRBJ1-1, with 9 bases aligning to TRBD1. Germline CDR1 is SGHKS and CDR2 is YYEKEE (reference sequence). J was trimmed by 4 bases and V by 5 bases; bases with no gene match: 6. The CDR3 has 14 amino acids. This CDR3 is CASSWDRAGTEAFF. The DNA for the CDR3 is TGTGCCAGCAGTTGGGACAGGGCGGGCACTGAAGCTTTCTTT.

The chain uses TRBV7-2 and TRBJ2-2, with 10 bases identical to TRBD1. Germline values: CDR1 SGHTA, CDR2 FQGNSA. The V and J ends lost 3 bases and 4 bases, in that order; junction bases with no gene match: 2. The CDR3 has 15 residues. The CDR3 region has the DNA TGTGCCAGCAGCTTTGACAGGGGGCGCACCGGGGAGCTGTTTTTT. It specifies CASSFDRGRTGELFF.

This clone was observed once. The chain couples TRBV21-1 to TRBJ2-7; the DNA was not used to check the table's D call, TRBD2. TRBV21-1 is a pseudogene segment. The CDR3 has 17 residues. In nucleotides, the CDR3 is TGTGCCAGCAGCAAAGGGAAACTCGGGACTAGCGCCTACGAGCAGTACTTC. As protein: CASSKGKLGTSAYEQYF.

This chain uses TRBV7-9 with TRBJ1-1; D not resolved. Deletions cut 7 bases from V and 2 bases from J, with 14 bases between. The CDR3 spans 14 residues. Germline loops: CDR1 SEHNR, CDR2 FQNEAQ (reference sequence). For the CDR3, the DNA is TGTGCCAGCACCTTGACCGAGCTAAACACTGAAGCTTTCTTT. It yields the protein CASTLTELNTEAFF. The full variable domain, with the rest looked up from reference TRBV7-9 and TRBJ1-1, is DTGVSQNPRHKITKRGQNVTFRCDPISEHNRLYWYRQTLGQGPEFLTYFQNEAQLEKSRLLSDRFSAERPKGSFSTLEIQRTEQGDSAMYLCASTLTELNTEAFFGQGTRLTVV.

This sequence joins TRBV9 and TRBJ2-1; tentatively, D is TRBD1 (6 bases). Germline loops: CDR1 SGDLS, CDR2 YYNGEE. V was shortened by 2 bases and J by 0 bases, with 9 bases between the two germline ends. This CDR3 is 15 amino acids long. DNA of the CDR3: TGTGCCAGCAGCGTTACAGGGAACTCCTACAATGAGCAGTTCTTC. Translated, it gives CASSVTGNSYNEQFF.

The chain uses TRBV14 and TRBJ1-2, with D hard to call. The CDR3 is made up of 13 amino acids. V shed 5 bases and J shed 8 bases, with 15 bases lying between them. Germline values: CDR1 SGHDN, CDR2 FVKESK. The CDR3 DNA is TGTGCCAGCAGCTCCATCTTCTTTGGCGGCTACACCTTC. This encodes CASSSIFFGGYTF.

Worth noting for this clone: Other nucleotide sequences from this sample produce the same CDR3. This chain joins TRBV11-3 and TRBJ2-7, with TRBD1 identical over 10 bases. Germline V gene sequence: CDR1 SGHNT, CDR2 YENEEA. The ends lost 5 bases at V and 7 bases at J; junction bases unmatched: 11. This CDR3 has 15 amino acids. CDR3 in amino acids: CASSPRGGQGSEQYF. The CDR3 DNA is TGTGCCAGCAGCCCACGGGGGGGACAGGGGAGTGAGCAGTACTTC. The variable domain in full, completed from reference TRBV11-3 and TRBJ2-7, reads EAGVVQSPRYKIIEKKQPVAFWCNPISGHNTLYWYLQNLGQGPELLIRYENEEAVDDSQLPKDRFSAERLKGVDSTLKIQPAELGDSAVYLCASSPRGGQGSEQYFGPGTRLTVT.

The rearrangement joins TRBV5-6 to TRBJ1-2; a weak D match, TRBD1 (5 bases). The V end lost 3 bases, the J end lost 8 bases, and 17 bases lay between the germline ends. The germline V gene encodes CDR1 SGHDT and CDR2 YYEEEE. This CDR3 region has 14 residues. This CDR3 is CASSYDRGEWGYTF. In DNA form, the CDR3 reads TGTGCCAGCAGCTACGACCGGGGGGAGTGGGGCTACACCTTC.

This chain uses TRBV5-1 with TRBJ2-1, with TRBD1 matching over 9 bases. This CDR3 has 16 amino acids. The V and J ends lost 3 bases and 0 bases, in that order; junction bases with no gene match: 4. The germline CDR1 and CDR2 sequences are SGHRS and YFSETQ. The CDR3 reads CASSSTGGTSYNEQFF. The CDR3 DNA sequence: TGCGCCAGCAGCTCAACAGGGGGCACCTCCTACAATGAGCAGTTCTTC.

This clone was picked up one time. CDR3: CASSRTGGSNQPQHF. The CDR3 region has the DNA TGTGCCAGCAGCCGGACAGGGGGCAGCAATCAGCCCCAGCATTTT. The chain links TRBV27 to TRBJ1-5; 11 nucleotides line up with TRBD1. Germline CDR1 and CDR2: MNHEY and SMNVEV (reference sequence). V dropped 6 bases and J dropped 1; count of bases not matched to a gene: 2. This CDR3 has 15 amino acids.

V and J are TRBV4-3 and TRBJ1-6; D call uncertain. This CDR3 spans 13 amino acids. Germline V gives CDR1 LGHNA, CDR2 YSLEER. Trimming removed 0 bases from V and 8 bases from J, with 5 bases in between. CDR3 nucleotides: TGCGCCAGCAGCCAAGATCTGCATTCACCCCTCCACTTT. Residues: CASSQDLHSPLHF.